This is a list of T cell receptor beta chains from one sample in a study of post-analysis software for immune sequencing data. Via MiXCR, TCRdb re-called the PCR reads, giving one row per CDR3 protein. The table records approximately 690,000 distinct CDR3 sequences, approximately 59% of them present only once. Sequencing was done on a sample of blood. The receptor set was obtained from a girl aged 2 to 9 with multiple sclerosis. Both conserved end residues are part of each CDR3. Fields, in order: V gene, clone size, J gene, D gene, CDR3 protein, CDR3 DNA. A D gene is named only where the DNA matches it firmly. Rows may omit the clone size; those that give it use once, few, many or a size class.

v_call: TRBV7-8; clone_size: .; j_call: TRBJ1-2; d_call: .; cdr3_aa: CASSAAEVRRGYTF; cdr3_nt: TGTGCCAGCAGCGCAGCGGAGGTCCGGAGAGGCTACACCTTC
v_call: TRBV12-3/TRBV12-4; clone_size: few; j_call: TRBJ2-5; d_call: .; cdr3_aa: CASSFTSQETQYF; cdr3_nt: TGTGCCAGCAGTTTTACTAGTCAAGAGACCCAGTACTTC
v_call: TRBV29-1; clone_size: .; j_call: TRBJ2-1; d_call: TRBD1; cdr3_aa: CSVRTGVHEQFF; cdr3_nt: TGCAGCGTTCGGACAGGGGTACATGAGCAGTTCTTC
v_call: TRBV14; clone_size: few; j_call: TRBJ1-2; d_call: .; cdr3_aa: CASSQKQNYGYTF; cdr3_nt: TGTGCCAGCAGCCAAAAACAGAACTATGGCTACACCTTC
v_call: TRBV25-1; clone_size: once; j_call: TRBJ2-7; d_call: .; cdr3_aa: CASEEGTHEQYF; cdr3_nt: TGTGCCAGCGAGGAGGGGACCCACGAGCAGTACTTC
v_call: TRBV9; clone_size: .; j_call: TRBJ2-6; d_call: .; cdr3_aa: CASSVEQAPNSGANVLTF; cdr3_nt: TGTGCCAGCAGCGTAGAACAGGCCCCTAACTCTGGGGCCAACGTCCTGACTTTC
v_call: TRBV4-1; clone_size: .; j_call: TRBJ2-7; d_call: .; cdr3_aa: CASSQINSPNEQYF; cdr3_nt: TGCGCCAGCAGCCAAATTAACTCTCCCAATGAGCAGTACTTC
v_call: TRBV6-1; clone_size: .; j_call: TRBJ2-3; d_call: TRBD1; cdr3_aa: CASSDRDRGQDTQYF; cdr3_nt: TGTGCCAGCAGCGACAGGGACAGGGGGCAAGATACGCAGTATTTT
v_call: TRBV7-2; clone_size: .; j_call: TRBJ2-5; d_call: TRBD2; cdr3_aa: CASSLGGLAGGFQETQYF; cdr3_nt: TGTGCCAGCAGCTTAGGAGGACTAGCGGGGGGATTCCAAGAGACCCAGTACTTC
v_call: TRBV12-3/TRBV12-4; clone_size: once; j_call: TRBJ2-3; d_call: TRBD2; cdr3_aa: CASTPGLAGGSLYF; cdr3_nt: TGTGCCAGCACTCCCGGACTAGCGGGGGGCTCACTGTATTTT
v_call: TRBV6-5; clone_size: few; j_call: TRBJ2-5; d_call: TRBD2; cdr3_aa: CASSKGTSRQETQYF; cdr3_nt: TGTGCCAGCAGTAAAGGGACTAGTCGCCAAGAGACCCAGTACTTC
v_call: TRBV5-5; clone_size: .; j_call: TRBJ1-5; d_call: .; cdr3_aa: CASSAGTRSFSNQPQHF; cdr3_nt: TGTGCCAGCAGCGCTGGGACAAGAAGCTTTAGCAATCAGCCCCAGCATTTT
v_call: TRBV20-1; clone_size: .; j_call: TRBJ1-5; d_call: .; cdr3_aa: CSARVGGAGGNQPQHF; cdr3_nt: TGCAGTGCTAGAGTCGGTGGGGCGGGGGGCAATCAGCCCCAGCATTTT
v_call: TRBV5-1; clone_size: .; j_call: TRBJ1-1; d_call: .; cdr3_aa: CASCSDTEAFF; cdr3_nt: TGCGCCAGCTGCTCCGATACTGAAGCTTTCTTT
v_call: TRBV11-2; clone_size: few; j_call: TRBJ2-5; d_call: .; cdr3_aa: CASSPGTTEMKTQYF; cdr3_nt: TGTGCCAGCAGCCCCGGGACCACGGAGATGAAGACCCAGTACTTC
v_call: TRBV7-9; clone_size: .; j_call: TRBJ2-1; d_call: TRBD2; cdr3_aa: CASSLESGRANNEQFF; cdr3_nt: TGTGCCAGCAGCTTGGAGAGCGGGAGAGCAAACAATGAGCAGTTCTTC
v_call: TRBV25-1; clone_size: .; j_call: TRBJ2-5; d_call: TRBD1; cdr3_aa: CASRTGGKETQYF; cdr3_nt: TGTGCCAGCCGGACAGGGGGAAAAGAGACCCAGTACTTC
v_call: TRBV15; clone_size: .; j_call: TRBJ2-5; d_call: .; cdr3_aa: CATSPGPGQETQYF; cdr3_nt: TGTGCCACCAGCCCCGGACCCGGCCAAGAGACCCAGTACTTC
v_call: TRBV27; clone_size: many; j_call: TRBJ2-7; d_call: .; cdr3_aa: CASSLSGRAYEQYF; cdr3_nt: TGTGCCAGCAGTTTAAGCGGGCGGGCCTACGAGCAGTACTTC
v_call: TRBV3-1; clone_size: .; j_call: TRBJ2-1; d_call: TRBD2; cdr3_aa: CASSQDLSTSGRPQQFF; cdr3_nt: TGTGCCAGCAGCCAAGATCTCAGCACTAGCGGGAGACCTCAGCAGTTCTTC
v_call: TRBV30; clone_size: .; j_call: TRBJ1-5; d_call: .; cdr3_aa: CAWSVRGVGNQPQHF; cdr3_nt: TGTGCCTGGAGTGTAAGGGGGGTCGGCAATCAGCCCCAGCATTTT
v_call: TRBV12-3/TRBV12-4; clone_size: .; j_call: TRBJ1-4; d_call: .; cdr3_aa: CASSVAGYSREKLFF; cdr3_nt: TGTGCCAGCAGTGTAGCAGGGTATAGCCGGGAAAAACTGTTTTTT
v_call: TRBV6-2/TRBV6-3; clone_size: .; j_call: TRBJ1-2; d_call: .; cdr3_aa: CASSRHGESNYGYTF; cdr3_nt: TGTGCCAGCAGTCGCCACGGGGAGAGTAACTATGGCTACACCTTC
v_call: TRBV5-1; clone_size: .; j_call: TRBJ2-5; d_call: TRBD2; cdr3_aa: CASGGRAGGEETQYF; cdr3_nt: TGCGCCAGCGGCGGACGAGCGGGGGGAGAGGAGACCCAGTACTTC
v_call: TRBV14; clone_size: .; j_call: TRBJ2-1; d_call: .; cdr3_aa: CASSQFGQGSFNEQFF; cdr3_nt: TGTGCCAGCAGCCAATTCGGTCAGGGCAGCTTCAATGAGCAGTTCTTC
v_call: TRBV7-2; clone_size: .; j_call: TRBJ1-2; d_call: .; cdr3_aa: CASSLAQGGLNYGYTF; cdr3_nt: TGTGCCAGCAGCTTAGCACAGGGAGGCCTAAACTATGGCTACACCTTC
v_call: TRBV27; clone_size: .; j_call: TRBJ2-3; d_call: TRBD1; cdr3_aa: CASSPSTGGTKSDTQYF; cdr3_nt: TGTGCCAGCAGTCCCTCGACAGGGGGCACGAAATCAGATACGCAGTATTTT
v_call: TRBV12-3/TRBV12-4; clone_size: .; j_call: TRBJ2-1; d_call: TRBD2; cdr3_aa: CASSPGLATNNEQFF; cdr3_nt: TGTGCCAGCAGTCCGGGACTAGCGACTAACAATGAGCAGTTCTTC
v_call: TRBV5-1; clone_size: .; j_call: TRBJ2-1; d_call: .; cdr3_aa: CASSLVGIGDNEQFF; cdr3_nt: TGCGCCAGCAGCTTGGTGGGGATAGGTGACAATGAGCAGTTCTTC
v_call: TRBV7-9; clone_size: .; j_call: TRBJ2-5; d_call: TRBD2; cdr3_aa: CASSFSGRAKNEQYF; cdr3_nt: TGTGCCAGCAGCTTCAGCGGGAGAGCGAAAAATGAGCAGTACTTC
v_call: TRBV20-1; clone_size: few; j_call: TRBJ2-7; d_call: .; cdr3_aa: CSARGRYSYEQYF; cdr3_nt: TGCAGTGCTAGAGGGAGATACAGCTACGAGCAGTACTTC
v_call: TRBV11-2; clone_size: .; j_call: TRBJ2-1; d_call: TRBD2; cdr3_aa: CASSLDLPGGLSGSYNEQFF; cdr3_nt: TGTGCCAGCAGCTTAGACCTACCGGGAGGTTTGTCGGGCTCCTACAATGAGCAGTTCTTC
v_call: TRBV7-9; clone_size: few; j_call: TRBJ2-6; d_call: TRBD1; cdr3_aa: CASSKYRGDSGANVLTF; cdr3_nt: TGTGCCAGCAGCAAATACAGGGGTGACTCTGGGGCCAACGTCCTGACTTTC
v_call: TRBV7-2; clone_size: once; j_call: TRBJ2-7; d_call: .; cdr3_aa: CASSPGPSGPQSSYEQYF; cdr3_nt: TGTGCCAGCAGCCCTGGGCCTTCGGGACCGCAGAGCTCCTACGAGCAGTACTTC
v_call: TRBV20-1; clone_size: .; j_call: TRBJ2-1; d_call: .; cdr3_aa: CSAASGASYNEQFF; cdr3_nt: TGCAGTGCTGCCTCAGGGGCTTCCTACAATGAGCAGTTCTTC
v_call: TRBV27; clone_size: few; j_call: TRBJ1-2; d_call: TRBD1; cdr3_aa: CASSPAGTGPIGYTF; cdr3_nt: TGTGCCAGCAGTCCCGCCGGGACAGGGCCCATTGGCTACACCTTC
v_call: TRBV5-1; clone_size: .; j_call: TRBJ2-3; d_call: .; cdr3_aa: CASRDTGTDTQYF; cdr3_nt: TGCGCCAGCAGAGACACCGGCACAGATACGCAGTATTTT
v_call: TRBV7-2; clone_size: .; j_call: TRBJ1-2; d_call: .; cdr3_aa: CASSFNPQGAFGYTF; cdr3_nt: TGTGCCAGCAGCTTTAACCCGCAAGGGGCATTCGGCTACACCTTC
v_call: TRBV7-9; clone_size: .; j_call: TRBJ2-7; d_call: TRBD2; cdr3_aa: CASSPRLAAYSYEQYF; cdr3_nt: TGTGCCAGCAGCCCACGACTAGCCGCCTACTCCTACGAGCAGTACTTC
v_call: TRBV2; clone_size: .; j_call: TRBJ2-5; d_call: TRBD2; cdr3_aa: CASGTSGQETQYF; cdr3_nt: TGTGCCAGCGGAACTAGCGGTCAAGAGACCCAGTACTTC
v_call: TRBV20-1; clone_size: .; j_call: TRBJ2-2; d_call: .; cdr3_aa: CSATQGSGANTGELFF; cdr3_nt: TGCAGTGCTACCCAGGGGAGCGGGGCGAACACCGGGGAGCTGTTTTTT
v_call: TRBV7-9; clone_size: .; j_call: TRBJ1-5; d_call: .; cdr3_aa: CASSLGSLQPQHF; cdr3_nt: TGTGCCAGCAGCTTAGGTTCTCTACAGCCCCAGCATTTT
v_call: TRBV11-2; clone_size: .; j_call: TRBJ2-1; d_call: TRBD2; cdr3_aa: CASSLLTTSGSNEQFF; cdr3_nt: TGTGCCAGCAGCTTATTAACGACTAGCGGGAGTAATGAGCAGTTCTTC
v_call: TRBV29-1; clone_size: few; j_call: TRBJ2-1; d_call: .; cdr3_aa: CSVDGRLDSRYNEQFF; cdr3_nt: TGCAGCGTTGACGGGAGATTGGACAGCAGATACAATGAGCAGTTCTTC
v_call: TRBV5-1; clone_size: .; j_call: TRBJ1-2; d_call: .; cdr3_aa: CASSALLAGDENYGYTF; cdr3_nt: TGCGCCAGCAGCGCGCTCCTAGCAGGGGACGAAAACTATGGCTACACCTTC
v_call: TRBV27; clone_size: few; j_call: TRBJ1-1; d_call: .; cdr3_aa: CASSLSYGSHGEAFF; cdr3_nt: TGTGCCAGCAGTTTATCGTACGGGAGTCACGGTGAAGCTTTCTTT
v_call: TRBV6-6; clone_size: .; j_call: TRBJ2-7; d_call: TRBD2; cdr3_aa: CASSYPASGSYEQYF; cdr3_nt: TGTGCCAGCAGTTATCCGGCTAGCGGCTCCTACGAGCAGTACTTC
v_call: TRBV3-1; clone_size: .; j_call: TRBJ2-1; d_call: .; cdr3_aa: CASSQEGRGSYNEQFF; cdr3_nt: TGTGCCAGCAGCCAAGAGGGACGGGGGTCTTACAATGAGCAGTTCTTC
v_call: TRBV6-6; clone_size: .; j_call: TRBJ1-1; d_call: .; cdr3_aa: CASTFGGTEAFF; cdr3_nt: TGTGCCAGCACCTTCGGAGGCACTGAAGCTTTCTTT
v_call: TRBV6-6; clone_size: .; j_call: TRBJ2-4; d_call: .; cdr3_aa: CASSYGSSTQYF; cdr3_nt: TGTGCCAGCAGTTACGGGAGCTCTACTCAGTACTTC
v_call: TRBV15; clone_size: .; j_call: TRBJ2-6; d_call: TRBD1; cdr3_aa: CATSKDRDHLSGANVLTF; cdr3_nt: TGTGCCACCAGCAAAGACAGGGATCATCTCTCTGGGGCCAACGTCCTGACTTTC
v_call: TRBV20-1; clone_size: .; j_call: TRBJ2-1; d_call: TRBD2; cdr3_aa: CSARGPGGSSYNEQFF; cdr3_nt: TGCAGTGCGAGAGGCCCGGGAGGGAGCTCCTACAATGAGCAGTTCTTC
v_call: TRBV20-1; clone_size: .; j_call: TRBJ2-1; d_call: .; cdr3_aa: CSARPQHNEQFF; cdr3_nt: TGCAGTGCTAGACCGCAGCACAATGAGCAGTTCTTC
v_call: TRBV9; clone_size: .; j_call: TRBJ2-7; d_call: TRBD1; cdr3_aa: CASSGQGQGSDEQYF; cdr3_nt: TGTGCCAGCAGCGGACAGGGACAGGGGTCTGACGAGCAGTACTTC
v_call: TRBV6-6; clone_size: few; j_call: TRBJ1-5; d_call: TRBD1; cdr3_aa: CASSSVPGQKGDQPQHF; cdr3_nt: TGTGCCAGCAGTTCGGTACCGGGACAGAAAGGGGATCAGCCCCAGCATTTT
v_call: TRBV7-2; clone_size: few; j_call: TRBJ2-1; d_call: .; cdr3_aa: CASSPAGNSYNEQFF; cdr3_nt: TGTGCCAGCAGCCCCGCGGGGAACTCCTACAATGAGCAGTTCTTC
v_call: TRBV4-2; clone_size: few; j_call: TRBJ1-1; d_call: .; cdr3_aa: CASSQGGQAEAFF; cdr3_nt: TGTGCCAGCAGCCAAGGAGGGCAGGCTGAAGCTTTCTTT
v_call: TRBV27; clone_size: .; j_call: TRBJ2-6; d_call: .; cdr3_aa: CASRKWADYSGANVLTF; cdr3_nt: TGTGCCAGCCGAAAATGGGCGGATTACTCTGGGGCCAACGTCCTGACTTTC
v_call: TRBV10-3; clone_size: .; j_call: TRBJ2-3; d_call: .; cdr3_aa: CAISPASGGAIDTQYF; cdr3_nt: TGTGCCATCAGCCCCGCTAGTGGGGGGGCCATAGATACGCAGTATTTT
v_call: TRBV12-3/TRBV12-4; clone_size: .; j_call: TRBJ2-3; d_call: TRBD2; cdr3_aa: CASSGPAGVTDAQYF; cdr3_nt: TGTGCCAGCAGCGGCCCCGCGGGGGTAACAGATGCGCAATATTTT